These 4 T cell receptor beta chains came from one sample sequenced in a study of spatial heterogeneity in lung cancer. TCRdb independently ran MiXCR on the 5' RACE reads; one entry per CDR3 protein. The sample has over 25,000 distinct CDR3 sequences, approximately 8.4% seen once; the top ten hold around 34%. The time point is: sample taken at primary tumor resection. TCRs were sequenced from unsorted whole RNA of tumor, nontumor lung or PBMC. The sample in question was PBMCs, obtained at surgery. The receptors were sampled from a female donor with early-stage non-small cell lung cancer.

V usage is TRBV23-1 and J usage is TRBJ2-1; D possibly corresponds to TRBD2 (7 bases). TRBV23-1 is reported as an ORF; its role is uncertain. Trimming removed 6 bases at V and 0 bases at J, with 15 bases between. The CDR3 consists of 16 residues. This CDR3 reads CASRTKGGSSYNEQFF. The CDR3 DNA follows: TGCGCCAGCAGAACAAAGGGGGGGAGCTCCTACAATGAGCAGTTCTTC.

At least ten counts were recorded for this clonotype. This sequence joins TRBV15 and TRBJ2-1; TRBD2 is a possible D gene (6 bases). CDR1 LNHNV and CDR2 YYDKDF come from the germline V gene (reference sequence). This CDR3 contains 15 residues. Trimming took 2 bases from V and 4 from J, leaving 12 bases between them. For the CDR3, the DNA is TGTGCCACCAGCAGAATAGCGGACTCGTACAATGAGCAGTTCTTC. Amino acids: CATSRIADSYNEQFF. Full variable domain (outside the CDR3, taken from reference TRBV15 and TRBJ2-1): DAMVIQNPRYQVTQFGKPVTLSCSQTLNHNVMYWYQQKSSQAPKLLFHYYDKDFNNEADTPDNFQSRRPNTSFCFLDIRSPGLGDTAMYLCATSRIADSYNEQFFGPGTRLTVL.

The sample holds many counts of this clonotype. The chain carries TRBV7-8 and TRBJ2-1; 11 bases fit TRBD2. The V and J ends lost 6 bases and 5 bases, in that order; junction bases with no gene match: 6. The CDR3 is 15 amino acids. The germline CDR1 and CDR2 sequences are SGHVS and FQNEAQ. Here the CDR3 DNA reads TGTGCCAGCAGAAAGAGACTAGCGGGGAACAATGAGCAGTTCTTC. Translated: CASRKRLAGNNEQFF.

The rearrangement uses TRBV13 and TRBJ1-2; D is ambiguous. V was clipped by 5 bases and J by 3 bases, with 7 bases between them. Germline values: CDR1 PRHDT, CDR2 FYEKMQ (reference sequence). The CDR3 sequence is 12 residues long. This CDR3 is CASSPGDYGYTF. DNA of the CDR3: TGTGCCAGCAGCCCCGGTGACTATGGCTACACCTTC.